This T cell receptor beta chain comes out of a study of cytomegalovirus exposure and HLA in healthy donors. Study findings and constraints: Cytomegalovirus-associated TCR beta chains were listed, numbering 150 to 200. The authors considered a cluster of highly shared sequence variants likely to be a sequencing artifact.

V trimming: 7 bases; J trimming: 16 bases; junction bases outside the gene matches: 10. The CDR3 covers 11 residues. The germline V gene encodes CDR1 MNHNS and CDR2 SASEGT. This PCR relied on a set of 60 Vbeta primers and 13 Jbeta primers. In the authors' workflow: In a later analysis, around 12 million of 60 million to 80 million unique beta chains occurred in at least two donors. Sequencing was performed with immunoSEQ multiplex PCR; in TCRdb, only in-frame clones are kept and a portion is missing. Clone size and V and J calls were adopted from that table, with D and trimming inferred from the DNA. The sample holds about 90,000 clones, 70% to 75% seen once. This clone was recorded a few times. What it binds is unknown.

The rearrangement joins TRBV6-1 to TRBJ2-1, with 7 bases aligning to TRBD2. The source material was PBMCs. This TCR was recovered from a woman aged 18-29 years in good health and CMV-seropositive. CDR3: CASTGGLEGFF. The CDR3, as DNA: TGTGCCAGCACGGGAGGACTAGAGGGTTTCTTC.